This TCR beta chain was found in a study of T-cell reconstitution after alpha-beta-depleted transplantation in children. Study-level findings and limits: Reportedly, alpha-beta T cells present about two months post-transplant originated from several hundred expanded clones of graft origin. Fresh T-cell production supplied most of the T-cell counts and diversity seen one year after transplant. High day-60 TCRbeta diversity in some patients came from surviving recipient T cells and thymic progenitors.

This clonotype was seen more than once but under ten times. Its antigen is as yet unknown. CDR1 and CDR2 from the germline V gene are SNHLY and FYNNEI. V lost 6 bases and J lost 3, with 6 bases in between. The CDR3 is made up of 11 amino acids. Library preparation (for TCRbeta) was performed with unique molecular identifiers. MiXCR was run by TCRdb on the PCR reads, yielding one entry per CDR3 protein. Found here are around 800,000 distinct CDR3 sequences, approximately 15% of them singletons; the top ten hold approximately 5%. Here the sequenced sample was PBMCs, mostly from graft donor cells, taken 360 days after TCRalphabeta/CD19-depleted stem cell transplant. This receptor was obtained from a male patient under 18 who had a stem cell transplant for acute lymphoblastic leukemia, so the T cells may come from the graft donor. V usage is TRBV2 and J usage is TRBJ2-7; D unresolved. The CDR3 loop reads CASRAFYEQYF. The CDR3 DNA is TGTGCCAGCAGGGCCTTCTACGAGCAGTACTTC.